This is a list of T cell receptor beta chains from one sample in a study of shared clonotypes between healthy human individuals. Clones were sequenced by immunoSEQ multiplex PCR, and TCRdb holds only the in-frame ones, with some missing. The table includes over 2,000,000 clones, just over 90% detected once. The specimen was naive CD8+ T cells from PBMCs. The receptors were sampled from a young man in good health. Some clones in this sample may be carry-over from other donors' samples. CDR3s include the opening cysteine and the closing phenylalanine or tryptophan. A D gene is named only where the DNA matches it firmly. Expanded clones are given a class, and other clones once, few, many or no size at all.

len	v_gene	j_gene	abundance	d_gene	CDR3aa	CDR3nt
13	TRBV5-5	TRBJ2-7	.	.	CASSLNRVYEQYF	TGTGCCAGCAGCTTGAACAGGGTCTACGAGCAGTACTTC
15	TRBV7-7	TRBJ1-5	.	.	CASSHSPGCNQPQHF	TGTGCCAGCAGCCATTCGCCCGGGTGCAATCAGCCCCAGCATTTT
14	TRBV5-8	TRBJ2-7	once	.	CASSSSQRNYEQYF	TGTGCCAGCAGCTCCTCACAGAGAAACTACGAGCAGTACTTC
14	TRBV4-3	TRBJ1-2	.	.	CASSPKEGYYGYTF	TGCGCCAGCAGCCCAAAAGAAGGGTACTATGGCTACACCTTC
22	TRBV4-2	TRBJ2-1	.	TRBD2	CASSLPSVSSGRARVTYNEQFF	TGTGCCAGCAGCCTCCCTTCTGTCTCTAGCGGGAGGGCTAGAGTGACCTACAATGAGCAGTTCTTC
12	TRBV19	TRBJ2-1	.	.	CASSIVGGEQFF	TGTGCCAGTAGTATTGTGGGTGGTGAGCAGTTCTTC
13	TRBV7-2	TRBJ2-7	.	.	CASSIPRGYEQYF	TGTGCCAGCAGCATCCCGAGGGGCTACGAGCAGTACTTC
14	TRBV28	TRBJ1-4	.	TRBD1	CASTRDRGYEKLFF	TGTGCCAGCACGAGGGACAGGGGTTATGAAAAACTGTTTTTT
14	TRBV11-2	TRBJ2-5	.	TRBD1	CASSGRTGQETQYF	TGTGCCAGCAGCGGACGGACAGGACAAGAGACCCAGTACTTC
17	TRBV15	TRBJ2-1	.	TRBD2	CATSRDRGLAGYNEQFF	TGTGCCACCAGCAGAGATCGCGGACTAGCGGGATACAATGAGCAGTTCTTC
15	TRBV11-2	TRBJ2-5	.	.	CASSLDAASQETQYF	TGTGCCAGCAGCTTAGATGCGGCCAGTCAAGAGACCCAGTACTTC
14	TRBV28	TRBJ2-5	.	.	CASSPRTAQETQYF	TGTGCCAGCAGCCCTAGGACTGCTCAAGAGACCCAGTACTTC
16	TRBV13	TRBJ2-5	.	.	CASSTRVADPRETQYF	TGTGCCAGCAGCACCCGGGTAGCGGACCCCAGGGAGACCCAGTACTTC
13	TRBV28	TRBJ2-3	once	.	CASSLRYSDTQYF	TGTGCCAGCAGTTTAAGGTATTCAGATACGCAGTATTTT
14	TRBV30	TRBJ2-7	.	TRBD2	CAWSPAAGIYEQYF	TGTGCCTGGAGTCCAGCAGCGGGGATCTACGAGCAGTACTTC
14	TRBV14	TRBJ2-7	once	.	CASSQVGESYEQYF	TGTGCCAGCAGCCAAGTGGGAGAATCTTACGAGCAGTACTTC
15	TRBV28	TRBJ2-2	.	.	CASSLRGTNTGELFF	TGTGCCAGCAGTTTACGTGGAACGAACACCGGGGAGCTGTTTTTT
15	TRBV4-1	TRBJ1-5	.	.	CASSQDSRFNQPQHF	TGCGCCAGCAGCCAAGATTCGCGGTTCAATCAGCCCCAGCATTTT